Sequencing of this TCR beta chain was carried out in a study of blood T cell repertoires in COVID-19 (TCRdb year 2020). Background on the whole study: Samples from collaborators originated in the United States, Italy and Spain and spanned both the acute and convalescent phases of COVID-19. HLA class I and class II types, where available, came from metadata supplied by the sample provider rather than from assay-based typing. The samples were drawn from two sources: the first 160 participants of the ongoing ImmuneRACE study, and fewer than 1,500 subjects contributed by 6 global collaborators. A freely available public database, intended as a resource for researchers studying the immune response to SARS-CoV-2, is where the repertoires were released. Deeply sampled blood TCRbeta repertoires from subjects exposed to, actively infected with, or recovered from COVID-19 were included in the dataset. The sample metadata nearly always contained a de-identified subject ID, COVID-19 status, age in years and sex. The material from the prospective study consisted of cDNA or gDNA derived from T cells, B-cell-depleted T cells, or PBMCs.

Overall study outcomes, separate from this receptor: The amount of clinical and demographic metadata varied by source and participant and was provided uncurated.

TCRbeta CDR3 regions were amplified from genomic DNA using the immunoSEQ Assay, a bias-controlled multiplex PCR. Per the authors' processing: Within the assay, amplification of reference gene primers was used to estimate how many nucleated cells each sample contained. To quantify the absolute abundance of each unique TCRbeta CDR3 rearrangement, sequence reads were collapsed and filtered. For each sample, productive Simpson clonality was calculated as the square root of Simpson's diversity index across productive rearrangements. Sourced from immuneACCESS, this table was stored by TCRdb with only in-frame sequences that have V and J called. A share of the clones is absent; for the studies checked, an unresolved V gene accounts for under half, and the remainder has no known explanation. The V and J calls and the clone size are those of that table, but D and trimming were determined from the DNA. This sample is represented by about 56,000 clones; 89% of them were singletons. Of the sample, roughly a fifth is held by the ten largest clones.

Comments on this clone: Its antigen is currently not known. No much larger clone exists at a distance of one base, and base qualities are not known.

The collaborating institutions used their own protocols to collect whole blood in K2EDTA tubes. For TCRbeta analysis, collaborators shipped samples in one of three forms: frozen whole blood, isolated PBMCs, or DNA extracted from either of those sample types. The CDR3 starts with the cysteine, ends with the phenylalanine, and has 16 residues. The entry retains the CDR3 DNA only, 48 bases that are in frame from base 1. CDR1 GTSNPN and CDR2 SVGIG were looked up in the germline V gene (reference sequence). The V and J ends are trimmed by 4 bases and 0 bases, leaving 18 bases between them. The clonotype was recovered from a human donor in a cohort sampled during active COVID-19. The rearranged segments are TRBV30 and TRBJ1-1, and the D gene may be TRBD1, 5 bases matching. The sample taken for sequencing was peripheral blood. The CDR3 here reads CAWKVTGRRMNTEAFF. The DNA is TGTGCCTGGAAAGTTACAGGTAGGCGAATGAACACTGAAGCTTTCTTT.